The 10 T cell receptor beta chains reported below all come from one sample, sequenced in a study of T cell repertoires in cytomegalovirus infection. TCRdb used MiXCR to reprocess the reads, holding one entry per CDR3 protein. The top ten clones hold roughly 31% of a sample with more than 90,000 distinct CDR3 sequences, around 10% of them seen once. No antigen is known for these receptors. The specimen sequenced was PBMCs, sequenced either directly or after in vitro stimulation (not recorded which). These receptor sequences come from a human donor in good health (CMV status not recorded). Some clones in this sample may be carry-over from other donors' samples.

This clonotype was seen a few times. CDR3 nucleotide sequence: TGTGCCAGCAGCTTAGAGGCTAGCGTAAACACCGGGGAGCTGTTTTTT. Translated: CASSLEASVNTGELFF. This chain joins TRBV11-3 and TRBJ2-2, with D possibly TRBD2 on 6 matching bases. This CDR3 has 16 residues. The V end was cut by 0 bases, the J end by 2 bases, with 10 bases between. Germline V gene data show CDR1 as SGHNT and CDR2 as YENEEA.

This clonotype was picked up many times. CDR3 amino acids: CASSFIRTTVSGVWDGYTF. CDR3 in DNA: TGTGCCAGCAGCTTCATTCGAACGACAGTTTCAGGGGTTTGGGATGGCTACACCTTC. J is TRBJ1-2 and V is TRBV7-6; possibly TRBD1 for D (6 bases). V was clipped by 3 bases and J by 6 bases, with 29 bases between them. This CDR3 has 19 amino acids. The germline V gene has CDR1 SGHVS and CDR2 FNYEAQ.

This clonotype was seen at least ten times. This rearrangement joins TRBV2 to TRBJ2-1; TRBD2 matches 8 bases. The germline CDR1 and CDR2 sequences are SNHLY and FYNNEI. The CDR3 extends over 14 amino acids. V shed 5 bases, J shed 7 bases, and the junction held 7 bases outside the gene matches. Here the CDR3 reads CASSFREGANEQFF. In DNA, the CDR3 is TGTGCCAGCAGTTTCCGGGAGGGCGCAAATGAGCAGTTCTTC.

This clonotype was recorded many times. The chain links TRBV7-2 to TRBJ2-4, with D maybe TRBD1 (5 bases). The germline gives CDR1 SGHTA, CDR2 FQGNSA. V lost 2 bases and J 8 bases, leaving 7 bases between the germline ends. The CDR3 covers 12 residues. The CDR3 region has the DNA TGTGCCAGCAGCTTACCACAGGACATTCAGTACTTC. Its protein is CASSLPQDIQYF.

This clonotype showed up many times. The V and J genes are TRBV6-1 and TRBJ1-5, with 10 bases fitting TRBD1. J was trimmed by 2 bases and V by 6 bases; bases with no gene match: 10. CDR3 length: 17 residues. From germline, CDR1 is MNHNS and CDR2 SASEGT. The CDR3 DNA is TGTGCCAGCAGCCCCTTCCGACAGGGGGCCTGCAATCAGCCCCAGCATTTT. Encoded protein: CASSPFRQGACNQPQHF.

This clonotype was recorded at least ten times. The rearrangement uses TRBV7-2 and TRBJ1-3; no reliable D call. Trimming cost V 1 base and J 4 bases, with 17 bases left between them. The CDR3 extends over 17 amino acids. Germline-derived CDR1 and CDR2 are SGHTA and FQGNSA. This chain's CDR3 is CASSLGRGATTGNTIYF. CDR3 DNA sequence: TGTGCCAGCAGCTTAGGCCGGGGTGCCACTACCGGAAACACCATATATTTT.

The J gene is TRBJ1-5, the V gene TRBV28; TRBD1 agrees at 8 bases. The CDR3 contains 15 residues. J gave up 3 bases and V 4 bases, and 5 bases lay outside the gene matches. Germline V gene lookup returns CDR1 MDHEN and CDR2 SYDVKM. The CDR3 bases are TGTGCCAGCAGTTCCCCACAGGGGGTCAATCAGCCCCAGCATTTT. Protein product: CASSSPQGVNQPQHF. The whole variable domain, filled in from reference TRBV28 and TRBJ1-5, reads DVKVTQSSRYLVKRTGEKVFLECVQDMDHENMFWYRQDPGLGLRLIYFSYDVKMKEKGDIPEGYSVSREKKERFSLILESASTNQTSMYLCASSSPQGVNQPQHFGDGTRLSIL.

The J gene is TRBJ1-5, the V gene TRBV4-2; TRBD1 is a possible D gene (6 bases). Germline V CDR1 and CDR2: LGHNA, YNFKEQ. The CDR3 sequence is 16 residues long. Trimming shortened V by 0 bases and J by 7 bases, and 16 bases separated the two germline ends. CDR3 coding DNA: TGTGCCAGCAGCCAAGAACTTAGACAGGTAGGGCAGCCCCAGCATTTT. Translating it yields CASSQELRQVGQPQHF.

This clonotype has a count of ten or more. This chain links TRBV7-9 with TRBJ2-1; 9 nucleotides line up with TRBD2. This CDR3 comprises 13 residues. The ends lost 5 bases at V and 8 bases at J; junction bases unmatched: 4. Germline V gene data show CDR1 as SEHNR and CDR2 as FQNEAQ (reference sequence). The CDR3 DNA reads as TGTGCCAGCAGCATCCGCGGGGGGGATGAGCAGTTCTTC. Translated, it gives CASSIRGGDEQFF.

This clonotype was counted at least ten times. The chain is built from TRBV27 and TRBJ2-2; 11 positions agree with TRBD2. After removal of 4 bases from V and 1 base from J, the junction contained 8 bases not matched to a gene. Germline lookup yields CDR1 MNHEY and CDR2 SMNVEV (reference sequence). The CDR3 is 18 amino acids. CDR3 residues: CASSSRLAGLRNTGELFF. The DNA for the CDR3 is TGTGCCAGCAGTTCTCGACTAGCGGGATTGAGGAACACCGGGGAGCTGTTTTTT.